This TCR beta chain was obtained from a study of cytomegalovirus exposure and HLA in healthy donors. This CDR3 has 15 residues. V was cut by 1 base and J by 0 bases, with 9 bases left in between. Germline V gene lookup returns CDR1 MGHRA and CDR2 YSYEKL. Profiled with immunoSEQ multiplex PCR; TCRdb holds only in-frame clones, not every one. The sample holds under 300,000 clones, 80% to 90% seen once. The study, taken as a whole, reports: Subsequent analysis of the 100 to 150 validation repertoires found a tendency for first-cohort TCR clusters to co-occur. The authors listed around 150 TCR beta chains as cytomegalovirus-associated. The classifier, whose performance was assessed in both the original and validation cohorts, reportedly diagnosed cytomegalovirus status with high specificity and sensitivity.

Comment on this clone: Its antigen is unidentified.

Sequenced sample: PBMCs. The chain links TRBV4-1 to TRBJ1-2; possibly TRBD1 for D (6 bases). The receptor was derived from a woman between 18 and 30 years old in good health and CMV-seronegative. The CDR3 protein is CASSQGQAANYGYTF. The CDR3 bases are TGCGCCAGCAGCCAAGGACAGGCTGCTAACTATGGCTACACCTTC.